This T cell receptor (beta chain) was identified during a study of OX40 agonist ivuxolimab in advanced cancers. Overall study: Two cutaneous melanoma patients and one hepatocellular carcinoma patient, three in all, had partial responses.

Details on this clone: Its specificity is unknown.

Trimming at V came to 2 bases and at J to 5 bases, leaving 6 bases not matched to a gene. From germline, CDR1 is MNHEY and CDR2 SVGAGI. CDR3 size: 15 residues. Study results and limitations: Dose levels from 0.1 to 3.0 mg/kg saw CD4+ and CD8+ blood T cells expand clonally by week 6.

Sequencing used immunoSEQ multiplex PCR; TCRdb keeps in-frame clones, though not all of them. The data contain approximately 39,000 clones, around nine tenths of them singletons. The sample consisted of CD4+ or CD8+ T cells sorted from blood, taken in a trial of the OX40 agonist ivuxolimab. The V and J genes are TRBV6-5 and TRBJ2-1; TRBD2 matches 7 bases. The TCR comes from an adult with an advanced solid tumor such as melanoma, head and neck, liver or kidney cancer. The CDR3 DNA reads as TGTGCCAGCAGTTACAGTTCTAGCGGCAACAATGAGCAGTTCTTC. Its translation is CASSYSSSGNNEQFF.